This T cell receptor (beta chain) comes out of a study of technical replicates of blood from a few donors. Trimming removed 5 bases at V and 6 bases at J, with 14 bases between. CDR3 length: 13 residues. CDR1 and CDR2 (germline): SGHVS, FNYEAQ. The assay was immunoSEQ multiplex PCR, and TCRdb's table has in-frame clones only and misses some. The sample includes more than 75,000 clones, 85% to 95% of them seen just once. The chain uses TRBV7-6 and TRBJ2-7; a weak D match, TRBD2 (7 bases). This clonotype was sampled from a human donor in good health. The sample was T cells isolated from PBMCs. The CDR3, as DNA: TGTGCCAGCAGCCCCAACAGGGAGGGCGAGCAGTACTTC. Translating gives CASSPNREGEQYF.